This T cell receptor (beta chain) was obtained from a study of blood T cells in healthy people across ages. The study, taken as a whole, reports: Samples with more naive T cells showed higher observed beta diversity.

Germline trimming cut 1 base from V and 8 bases from J; bases unmatched to any gene: 9. CDR3 size: 16 residues. CDR1 and CDR2 (germline): MGHRA, YSYEKL. This clonotype has a handful of counts. The target antigen is unknown. Then a second PCR, running about 7 to 11 cycles, was carried out with a sample-barcoded 5' primer and a J-beta primer mix. One entry per CDR3 protein, called by TCRdb with MiXCR from the 5' RACE reads. Among around 1,700,000 distinct CDR3 sequences listed, about 28% were seen once. Samples each had at least 5 micrograms of total RNA extracted. V and J are TRBV4-1 and TRBJ1-4; 8 bases are shared with TRBD1. The material sequenced was blood. This receptor was obtained from a woman in her thirties in good health. CDR3 residues: CASSQVERTGPEKLFF. In nucleotides, the CDR3 is TGCGCCAGCAGCCAAGTAGAGCGGACAGGGCCGGAAAAACTGTTTTTT.